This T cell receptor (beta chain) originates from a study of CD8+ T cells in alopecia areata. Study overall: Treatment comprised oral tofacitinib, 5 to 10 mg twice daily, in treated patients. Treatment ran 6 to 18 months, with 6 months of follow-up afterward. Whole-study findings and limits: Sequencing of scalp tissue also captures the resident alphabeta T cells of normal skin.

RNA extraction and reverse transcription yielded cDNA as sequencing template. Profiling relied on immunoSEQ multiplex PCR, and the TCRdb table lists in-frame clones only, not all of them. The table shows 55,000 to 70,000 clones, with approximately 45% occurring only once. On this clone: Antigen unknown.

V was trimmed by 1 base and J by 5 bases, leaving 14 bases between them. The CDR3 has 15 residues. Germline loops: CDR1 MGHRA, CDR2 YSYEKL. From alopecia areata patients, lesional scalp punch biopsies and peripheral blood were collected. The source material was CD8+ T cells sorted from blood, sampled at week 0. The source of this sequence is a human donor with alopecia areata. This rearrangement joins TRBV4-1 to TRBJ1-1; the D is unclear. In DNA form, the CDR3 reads TGCGCCAGCAGCCAAGTCGCTTTTTCGGTAACTGAAGCTTTCTTT. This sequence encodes CASSQVAFSVTEAFF.